The 26 T cell receptor beta chains in this list originate from one sample, sequenced in a study of T cells after yellow fever vaccination. TCRdb reprocessed the 5' RACE reads with MiXCR, giving one entry per CDR3 protein. The sample records about 170,000 distinct CDR3 sequences, approximately 6.2% being singletons. The sample here was CD4+ T cells sorted from PBMCs, taken on the day of the first yellow fever vaccination. These receptors originate from a young man who received the YFV17D yellow fever vaccine.

This clonotype showed up many times. The chain couples TRBV20-1 to TRBJ2-3; 10 nucleotides match TRBD2. Trimming took 3 bases from V and 1 from J; bases not matched to a gene: 4. Germline CDR1 and CDR2: DFQATT and SNEGSKA (reference sequence). The CDR3 loop spans 15 amino acids. This CDR3 reads CSARYLAGGTDTQYF. The CDR3 bases are TGCAGTGCTAGGTACCTAGCGGGGGGCACAGATACGCAGTATTTT.

This clonotype has at least ten counts. V gene TRBV4-2 combines with J gene TRBJ2-1, with D perhaps TRBD2 (5 bases). This CDR3 comprises 17 residues. From germline, CDR1 is LGHNA and CDR2 YNFKEQ. V lost 1 base and J 4 bases, leaving 17 bases between the germline ends. The CDR3 nucleotides read TGTGCCAGCAGCCAAGTGGTAGCCAGCGGAGTTTACAATGAGCAGTTCTTC. Its translation: CASSQVVASGVYNEQFF.

This clonotype was recorded at least ten times. V gene TRBV14 combines with J gene TRBJ1-1, with D maybe TRBD1 (5 bases). V was trimmed by 5 bases and J by 4 bases, leaving 17 bases between them. Germline CDR1 and CDR2: SGHDN and FVKESK. CDR3 length equals 15 residues. As DNA, the CDR3 is TGTGCCAGCAGCGTCCCAGGGTCCTTAAGCACTGAAGCTTTCTTT. Amino acids: CASSVPGSLSTEAFF.

This clonotype was detected ten times or more. The chain uses TRBV20-1 and TRBJ1-4, with 7 bases that match TRBD1. The germline V gene has CDR1 DFQATT and CDR2 SNEGSKA (reference sequence). The J segment lost 4 bases and the V segment lost 8 bases, leaving 13 bases of the junction unmatched. The CDR3 loop spans 15 amino acids. In DNA, the CDR3 is TGCAGTACCCGGCCGACAGGGAATGATAATGAAAAACTGTTTTTT. Residues: CSTRPTGNDNEKLFF.

This clonotype was counted at least ten times. The genes are TRBV7-3 and TRBJ2-1; D is unresolved. From germline, CDR1 is SGHTA and CDR2 FQGTGA. The CDR3 has 14 amino acids. Trimming cost V 4 bases and J 4 bases, with 11 bases left between them. The CDR3 nucleotides are TGTGCCAGCAGCTCCCAAGACTCGTACAATGAGCAGTTCTTC. Protein product: CASSSQDSYNEQFF.

Comments on this clonotype: A much larger clone differs by one base, so this may be a read error. The V call is TRBV5-1, the J call TRBJ2-1, with TRBD1 as a possible D gene (5 bases). V lost 4 bases to trimming and J lost 9 bases, with 11 bases between them. Germline CDR1 is SGHRS and CDR2 is YFSETQ. This CDR3 is built from 12 residues. For the CDR3, the DNA is TGCGCCAGCAGCATACAGGTGGGTGAGCAGTTCTTC. It encodes CASSIQVGEQFF.

The chain has TRBV4-3 and TRBJ1-1, with no clear D. The CDR3 contains 14 residues. Looked up from germline, CDR1 is LGHNA and CDR2 is YSLEER. Deletions cut 0 bases from V and 0 bases from J, with 5 bases between. CDR3 amino acids: CASSQENMNTEAFF. The CDR3, as DNA: TGCGCCAGCAGCCAAGAGAACATGAACACTGAAGCTTTCTTT.

This clonotype was recorded many times. The gene calls are TRBV5-1 and TRBJ2-1, with 8 bases that match TRBD1. The ends lost 5 bases at V and 6 bases at J; junction bases unmatched: 7. The CDR3 loop spans 14 amino acids. Germline V gene data show CDR1 as SGHRS and CDR2 as YFSETQ. CDR3 sequence: CASRGQGASNEQFF. The CDR3, as DNA: TGCGCCAGCAGAGGGCAGGGGGCATCCAATGAGCAGTTCTTC.

The chain recombines TRBV18 with TRBJ2-1; 9 positions match TRBD1. Germline values: CDR1 KGHSH, CDR2 LQKENI. The V and J ends lost 4 bases and 4 bases, in that order; junction bases with no gene match: 8. This CDR3 spans 16 amino acids. This CDR3 reads CASSQNPGQGYNEQFF. In DNA form, the CDR3 reads TGTGCCAGCTCACAGAATCCGGGACAGGGATACAATGAGCAGTTCTTC.

The CDR3 sequence: CATSRGHRGTGANVLTF. In nucleotides, the CDR3 is TGTGCCACCAGCAGAGGTCACAGGGGTACGGGGGCCAACGTCCTGACTTTC. V gene TRBV15 combines with J gene TRBJ2-6, with 7 bases fitting TRBD1. Germline CDR1 and CDR2: LNHNV and YYDKDF (reference sequence). Losses at the gene ends were 1 base for V and 4 bases for J; bases not matched to a gene: 7. This CDR3 comprises 17 residues.

This clonotype was detected only a few times. V usage is TRBV21-1 and J usage is TRBJ2-4. TRBV21-1 represents a pseudogene. This CDR3 is built from 17 residues. In DNA form, the CDR3 reads TGTGCCAGCAGCAAAGTTCGTCAAGGGTTAGCCAAAAACATTCAGTACTTC. It encodes CASSKVRQGLAKNIQYF.

About this clonotype itself: Relative to the germline gene, one junction end is altered; a read error may explain this. The J gene is TRBJ2-1, the V gene TRBV2, with TRBD2 matching 15 bases. Germline assignment: CDR1 SNHLY and CDR2 FYNNEI. The CDR3 has 19 residues. The CDR3 nucleotides are TGTGCCGGCAGTAAAGATACAGTGTGGACTAGCGGGGGGGTGGCTGAGCAGTTCTTC. It is translated as CAGSKDTVWTSGGVAEQFF.

There are a few counts of this clonotype. The V and J genes are TRBV6-2 or TRBV6-3 and TRBJ2-7; 7 bases fit TRBD2. The trim removed 5 bases at V and 6 bases at J, leaving 13 bases unmatched. This CDR3 contains 15 residues. Germline-derived CDR1 and CDR2 are MNHEY and SVGEGT. The CDR3 nucleotides are TGTGCCAGCAGTATTAAGCGAGGGACTAACAGCGAGCAGTACGTC. Translating gives CASSIKRGTNSEQYV.

The CDR3 spells CASRGQTPAPLHF. CDR3 bases: TGTGCCAGCAGGGGCCAGACACCGGCCCCCCTCCACTTT. V and J are TRBV25-1 and TRBJ1-6; no clear D. The germline gives CDR1 MGHDK, CDR2 SYGVNS. Between the trimmed V and J ends, which lost 6 bases and 13 bases, there was a span of 16 bases. The CDR3 covers 13 residues.

This clonotype has a count of ten or more. The chain uses TRBV5-1 and TRBJ2-3; D might be TRBD2 (5 bases). The CDR3 length is 14 residues. CDR1 is SGHRS and CDR2 is YFSETQ in the germline V gene. V lost 0 bases, J lost 2 bases, and 7 bases lay in between. The CDR3 region is CASSLDGVTDTQYF. CDR3 coding DNA: TGCGCCAGCAGCTTGGACGGGGTCACAGATACGCAGTATTTT. The full variable domain, its missing parts supplied by reference TRBV5-1 and TRBJ2-3, is KAGVTQTPRYLIKTRGQQVTLSCSPISGHRSVSWYQQTPGQGLQFLFEYFSETQRNKGNFPGRFSGRQFSNSRSEMNVSTLELGDSALYLCASSLDGVTDTQYFGPGTRLTVL.

V is TRBV6-2 or TRBV6-3 and J is TRBJ2-3; the D is unclear. The CDR3 loop spans 12 amino acids. Germline CDR1 MNHEY, CDR2 SVGEGT. V was pared by 6 bases and J by 5 bases, with 9 bases between. Here the CDR3 reads CASRTVLDTQYF. The CDR3 DNA is TGTGCCAGCAGGACGGTTCTAGATACGCAGTATTTT.

In its sample, this clonotype was seen many times. V is TRBV12-3 or TRBV12-4 and J is TRBJ1-2; D gene uncertain. V was shortened by 2 bases and J by 5 bases, with 9 bases between the two germline ends. The CDR3 runs to 13 residues. This CDR3 reads CASSLKERYGYTF. CDR3 bases: TGTGCCAGCAGTTTAAAGGAAAGATATGGCTACACCTTC.

This clonotype has only a few counts. CDR3 DNA: TGCGCCAGCAGCTCTCACAAGATAGGGGCGTCAGGGGGTGGCGGGGAGCTGTTTTTT. Amino acids: CASSSHKIGASGGGGELFF. The genes are TRBV4-1 and TRBJ2-2, with 7 bases identical to TRBD1. CDR1 is MGHRA, CDR2 YSYEKL, per germline. V lost 5 bases, J lost 7 bases, and 22 bases stayed unmatched. The CDR3 sequence is 19 residues long.

J is TRBJ2-7 and V is TRBV3-1, with 8 bases aligning to TRBD2. Germline V gene data show CDR1 as LGHDT and CDR2 as YNNKEL (reference sequence). The CDR3 is 14 residues long. J lost 4 bases, V lost 4 bases, and 6 bases had no gene match. CDR3 sequence (DNA): TGTGCCAGCAGCCGGAGCGGGGGTTGGTACGAGCAGTACTTC. It specifies CASSRSGGWYEQYF.

This clonotype was observed a handful of times. The CDR3: CASSEQTGGGGETQYF. CDR3 sequence (DNA): TGTGCCAGCAGCGAGCAAACAGGGGGCGGGGGAGAGACCCAGTACTTC. V and J are TRBV7-2 and TRBJ2-5; 9 bases align to TRBD1. With V trimmed by 5 bases and J by 4 bases, 11 bases remained unmatched. This CDR3 spans 16 amino acids. Germline V lookup: CDR1 SGHTA, CDR2 FQGNSA.

The sample holds a few counts of this clonotype. DNA for the CDR3: TGTGCCAGCAGTTCCCCGGGACAGGGGGCCCCAGATACGCAGTATTTT. Protein product: CASSSPGQGAPDTQYF. The chain recombines TRBV28 with TRBJ2-3; 12 nucleotides match TRBD1. Germline lookup yields CDR1 MDHEN and CDR2 SYDVKM. V was pared by 4 bases and J by 4 bases, with 6 bases of the junction left unmatched. This CDR3 contains 16 residues. Full variable domain (outside the CDR3, taken from reference TRBV28 and TRBJ2-3): DVKVTQSSRYLVKRTGEKVFLECVQDMDHENMFWYRQDPGLGLRLIYFSYDVKMKEKGDIPEGYSVSREKKERFSLILESASTNQTSMYLCASSSPGQGAPDTQYFGPGTRLTVL.

This clonotype was found a few times. The chain combines TRBV6-9 with TRBJ1-2; D call uncertain. V dropped 2 bases and J dropped 7 bases, with 20 bases sitting between them. The CDR3 covers 16 residues. The germline V gene has CDR1 MNHGY and CDR2 SVAAGI. The CDR3 coding sequence is TGTGCCAGCAGTTATAGCCCTGACCCCAAAAAAAGTGGCTACACCTTC. Translating it yields CASSYSPDPKKSGYTF.

The J gene is TRBJ1-1, the V gene TRBV10-3, with D perhaps TRBD1 (5 bases). Trimming cost V 6 bases and J 3 bases, with 14 bases left between them. CDR1 and CDR2 (germline): ENHRY, SYGVKD. CDR3 length equals 14 residues. CDR3 sequence reads: CAIRSLGGDTEAFF. CDR3 coding DNA: TGTGCCATCAGGTCACTGGGAGGGGACACTGAAGCTTTCTTT.

This clonotype came up a few times. This chain joins TRBV18 and TRBJ2-6; D might be TRBD2 (5 bases). There are 15 residues in the CDR3. Germline-derived CDR1 and CDR2 are KGHSH and LQKENI. V dropped 3 bases and J dropped 1 base, with 7 bases sitting between them. CDR3: CASSPRGSGANVLTF. The CDR3 DNA reads TGTGCCAGCTCACCGCGCGGGTCTGGGGCCAACGTCCTGACTTTC.

This chain uses TRBV5-1 with TRBJ2-3; D is undetermined. Germline values: CDR1 SGHRS, CDR2 YFSETQ. CDR3 length equals 11 residues. The V and J ends lost 5 bases and 3 bases respectively, with 4 bases between them. The CDR3 loop is CASRQTDTQYF. The CDR3 nucleotides read TGCGCCAGCAGGCAGACAGATACGCAGTATTTT.

The chain joins TRBV19 to TRBJ1-5; D might be TRBD1 (6 bases). Trimming removed 3 bases at V and 4 bases at J, with 10 bases between. Germline V gene lookup returns CDR1 LNHDA and CDR2 SQIVND (reference sequence). This CDR3 region has 14 residues. As DNA, the CDR3 is TGTGCCAGTAGTATGGGGCAGGGGAATCAGCCCCAGCATTTT. As protein: CASSMGQGNQPQHF.